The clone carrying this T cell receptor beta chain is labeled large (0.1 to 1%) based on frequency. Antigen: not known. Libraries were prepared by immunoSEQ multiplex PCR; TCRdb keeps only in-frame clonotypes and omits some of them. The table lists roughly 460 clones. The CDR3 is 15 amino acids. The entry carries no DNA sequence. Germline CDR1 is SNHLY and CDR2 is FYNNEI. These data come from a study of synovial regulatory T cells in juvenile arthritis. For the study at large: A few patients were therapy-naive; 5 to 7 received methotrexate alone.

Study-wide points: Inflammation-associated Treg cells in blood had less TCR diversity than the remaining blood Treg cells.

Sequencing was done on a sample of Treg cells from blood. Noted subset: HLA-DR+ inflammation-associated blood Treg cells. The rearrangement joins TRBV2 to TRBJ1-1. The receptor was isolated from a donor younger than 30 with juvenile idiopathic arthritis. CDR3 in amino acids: CASSGPFGGFSEAFF. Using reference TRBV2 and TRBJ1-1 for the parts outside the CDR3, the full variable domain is EPEVTQTPSHQVTQMGQEVILRCVPISNHLYFYWYRQILGQKVEFLVSFYNNEISEKSEIFDDQFSVERPDGSNFTLKIRSTKLEDSAMYFCASSGPFGGFSEAFFGQGTRLTVV.